A single T cell receptor (beta chain) is shown here with its context. Antigen specificity is unknown. CDR3 size: 15 residues. Germline V gene sequence: CDR1 MGHRA, CDR2 YSYEKL. V was trimmed by 5 bases and J by 6 bases, leaving 20 bases between them. The CD8+ and CD4+ T cells were isolated magnetically using a negative isolation approach, whereas the TEMRA cells were enriched by FACS. The data were taken from a study of CD8 T cells in Susac syndrome. Study-wide results and caveats: Individuals included in the TCR sequencing and HLA analysis were acknowledged by the study to be relatively few in number. Repertoires of Susac syndrome CD4+ T cells lacked clonal expansion.

Random hexamers were used to reverse transcribe the RNA input (about 0.5 to 1 ug). Multiplex PCR with immunoSEQ amplified the TCR beta CDR3 across 54 Vbeta and 13 Jbeta. One entry per CDR3 protein results from TCRdb running MiXCR on the immunoSEQ multiplex PCR reads. The sample carries about 150,000 distinct CDR3 sequences, 95% recorded once. This chain joins TRBV4-1 and TRBJ2-7; D might be TRBD2 (6 bases). Sequencing was done on a sample of CD4+ T cells from PBMCs. The receptor was isolated from a human donor with Susac syndrome. The CDR3 region has the DNA TGCGCCAGCAGCGCCCCGACTAGGCGAAACACCGAGCAGTACTTC. It yields the protein CASSAPTRRNTEQYF.